These 10 T cell receptor beta chains were all obtained from the same sample, sequenced in a study of Tregs in tolerant kidney transplant recipients. TCRdb keeps only in-frame clones here, not all; method: immunoSEQ multiplex PCR. Counted here are approximately 60,000 clones, roughly 98% occurring once; the ten biggest clones make up around 0.34%. The sample consisted of Tregs from blood, taken before the transplant. The source of these receptors is a human donor who received a combined kidney and bone marrow transplant.

This chain links TRBV11-3 with TRBJ2-7; TRBD2 matches 8 bases. This CDR3 has 15 residues. Germline trimming cut 5 bases from V and 4 bases from J; bases unmatched to any gene: 10. CDR1 is SGHNT and CDR2 is YENEEA in the germline V gene. DNA of the CDR3: TGTGCCAGCAGCCCGGGGGGGGGCATCGATTACGAGCAGTACTTC. Its protein product is CASSPGGGIDYEQYF.

The V gene is TRBV6-6, the J gene TRBJ2-3; 7 bases are shared with TRBD2. The V gene's germline CDR1 is MNHNY and CDR2 SVGAGI (reference sequence). This CDR3 has 15 residues. Losses at the gene ends were 8 bases for V and 3 bases for J; bases not matched to a gene: 11. The DNA of the CDR3 is TGTGCCAGCTCGAGATCGGGGGGATGGACAGATACGCAGTATTTT. This codes for CASSRSGGWTDTQYF.

The chain couples TRBV27 to TRBJ2-7, with 8 bases identical to TRBD2. Trimming at V came to 6 bases and at J to 5 bases, leaving 9 bases not matched to a gene. The CDR3 spans 14 residues. The germline CDR1 and CDR2 sequences are MNHEY and SMNVEV (reference sequence). CDR3 residues: CASRNSGTFDEQYF. The CDR3 bases are TGTGCCAGCAGAAATAGCGGGACCTTTGACGAGCAGTACTTC.

CDR3 DNA: TGTGCCAGTAGTACGTCCTCAGTGGAGACCCAGTACTTC. Its protein is CASSTSSVETQYF. V and J are TRBV19 and TRBJ2-5; D unresolved. Germline V gene data show CDR1 as LNHDA and CDR2 as SQIVND (reference sequence). There are 13 residues in the CDR3. Trimming stripped 4 bases from V and 5 bases from J, with 11 bases between.

The chain links TRBV7-9 to TRBJ2-5, with 7 bases identical to TRBD1. The CDR3 consists of 15 residues. Trimming took 0 bases from V and 0 from J; bases not matched to a gene: 1. The germline gives CDR1 SEHNR, CDR2 FQNEAQ (reference sequence). CDR3 amino acids: CASSLATGDQETQYF. As DNA, the CDR3 is TGTGCCAGCAGCTTAGCAACAGGGGACCAAGAGACCCAGTACTTC.

The genes are TRBV19 and TRBJ1-5; D unresolved. The germline CDR1 and CDR2 sequences are LNHDA and SQIVND (reference sequence). The CDR3 is made up of 12 amino acids. V lost 5 bases and J lost 7, with 9 bases in between. This CDR3 is CASSVAGQPQHF. CDR3 bases: TGTGCCAGTAGTGTTGCGGGGCAGCCCCAGCATTTT. Combining the CDR3 with reference TRBV19 and TRBJ1-5 gives the whole variable domain DGGITQSPKYLFRKEGQNVTLSCEQNLNHDAMYWYRQDPGQGLRLIYYSQIVNDFQKGDIAEGYSVSREKKESFPLTVTSAQKNPTAFYLCASSVAGQPQHFGDGTRLSIL.

V is TRBV7-9 and J is TRBJ2-3; D uncertain. CDR1 and CDR2 from the germline V gene are SEHNR and FQNEAQ (reference sequence). The CDR3 is made up of 14 amino acids. The germline V and J ends were trimmed by 1 base and 8 bases, with 13 bases remaining between them. The CDR3 loop reads CASSLGATTVTQYF. CDR3 coding DNA: TGTGCCAGCAGCTTAGGAGCTACCACCGTTACGCAGTATTTT.

The CDR3 region has the DNA TGTGCCAGCAGCTTATTTGAGGGGGCTGAAGCTTTCTTT. It codes for CASSLFEGAEAFF. The chain employs TRBV11-2 and TRBJ1-1, with D possibly TRBD1 on 6 matching bases. Germline CDR1 reads SGHAT; CDR2 reads FQNNGV. The CDR3 length is 13 residues. The V and J ends lost 2 bases and 6 bases respectively, with 10 bases between them.

This clone is a singleton in its sample. V and J are TRBV6-6 and TRBJ2-2, with D perhaps TRBD1 (6 bases). V was pared by 6 bases and J by 1 base, with 15 bases between. This CDR3 region has 16 residues. Germline CDR1 and CDR2: MNHNY and SVGAGI (reference sequence). This CDR3 is CASRDSGILNTGELFF. The CDR3 coding sequence is TGTGCCAGCAGGGACAGTGGGATCTTGAACACCGGGGAGCTGTTTTTT.

The chain combines TRBV5-1 with TRBJ2-1; 9 bases agree with TRBD1. Germline V gives CDR1 SGHRS, CDR2 YFSETQ. The CDR3 length is 14 residues. V gave up 2 bases and J gave up 4 bases; unmatched junction bases: 1. This chain's CDR3 is CASSLGTGYNEQFF. The CDR3 bases are TGCGCCAGCAGCTTAGGGACAGGGTACAATGAGCAGTTCTTC. Filled out from reference TRBV5-1 and TRBJ2-1, the complete variable domain reads KAGVTQTPRYLIKTRGQQVTLSCSPISGHRSVSWYQQTPGQGLQFLFEYFSETQRNKGNFPGRFSGRQFSNSRSEMNVSTLELGDSALYLCASSLGTGYNEQFFGPGTRLTVL.